This TCR beta chain was found in a study of shared clonotypes between healthy human individuals. The V gene lost 1 base and the J gene lost 10 bases, with 17 bases spanning the gap. CDR3 length: 15 amino acids. CDR1 and CDR2 (germline): MNHEY, SVGAGI. Libraries were prepared by immunoSEQ multiplex PCR; TCRdb keeps only in-frame clonotypes and omits some of them. Here the sample spans around 1 million clones, 70% to 85% being singletons. Input material: memory CD4+ T cells sorted from blood. Subset: CD45RA-negative fraction. V and J are TRBV6-5 and TRBJ2-1; tentative D call: TRBD1 (5 bases). This TCR was sampled from a man between 18 and 35 years old in good health. The CDR3 sequence: CASSYLFSARVEQFF. Written as DNA, the CDR3 is TGTGCCAGCAGTTACTTATTCTCGGCCAGGGTGGAGCAGTTCTTC.